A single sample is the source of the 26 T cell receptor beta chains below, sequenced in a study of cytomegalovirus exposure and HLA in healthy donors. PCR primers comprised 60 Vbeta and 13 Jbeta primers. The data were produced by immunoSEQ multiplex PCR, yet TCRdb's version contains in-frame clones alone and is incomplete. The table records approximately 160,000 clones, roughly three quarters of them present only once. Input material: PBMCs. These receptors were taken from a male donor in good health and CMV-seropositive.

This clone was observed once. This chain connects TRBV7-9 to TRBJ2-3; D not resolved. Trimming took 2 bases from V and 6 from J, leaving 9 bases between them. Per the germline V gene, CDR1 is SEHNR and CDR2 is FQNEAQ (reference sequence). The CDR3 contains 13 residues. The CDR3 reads CASSLFPGDTQYF. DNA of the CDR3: TGTGCCAGCAGCTTATTTCCCGGGGATACGCAGTATTTT.

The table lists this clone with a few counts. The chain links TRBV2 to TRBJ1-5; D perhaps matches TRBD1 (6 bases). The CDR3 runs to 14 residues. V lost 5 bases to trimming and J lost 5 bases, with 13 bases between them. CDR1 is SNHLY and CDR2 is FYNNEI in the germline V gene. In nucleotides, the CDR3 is TGTGCCAGCAGTTCACAGGGAAACGATCAGCCCCAGCATTTT. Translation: CASSSQGNDQPQHF.

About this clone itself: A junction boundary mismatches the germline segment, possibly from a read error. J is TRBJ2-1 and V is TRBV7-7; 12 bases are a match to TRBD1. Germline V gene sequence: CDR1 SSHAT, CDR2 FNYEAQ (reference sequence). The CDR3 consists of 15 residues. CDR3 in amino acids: CASSSGQGAANEQFF. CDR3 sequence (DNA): TGTGCTAGCAGCTCGGGACAGGGGGCCGCCAATGAGCAGTTCTTC. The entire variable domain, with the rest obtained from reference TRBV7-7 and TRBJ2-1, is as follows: GAGVSQSPRYKVTKRGQDVTLRCDPISSHATLYWYQQALGQGPEFLTYFNYEAQPDKSGLPSDRFSAERPEGSISTLTIQRTEQRDSAMYRCASSSGQGAANEQFFGPGTRLTVL.

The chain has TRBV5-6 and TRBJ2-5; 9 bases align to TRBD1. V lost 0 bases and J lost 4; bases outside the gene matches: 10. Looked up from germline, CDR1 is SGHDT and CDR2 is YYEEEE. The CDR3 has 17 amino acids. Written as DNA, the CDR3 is TGTGCCAGCAGCTTGGCCGCTATTACAGGGGGCGTAGAGACCCAGTACTTC. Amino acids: CASSLAAITGGVETQYF.

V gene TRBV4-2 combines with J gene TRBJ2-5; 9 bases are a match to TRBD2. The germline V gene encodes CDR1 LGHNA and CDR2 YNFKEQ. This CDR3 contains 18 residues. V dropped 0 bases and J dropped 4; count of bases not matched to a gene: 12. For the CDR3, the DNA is TGTGCCAGCAGCCAAGATCCGGTGGCGGGGGGGCGGGTAGAGACCCAGTACTTC. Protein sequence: CASSQDPVAGGRVETQYF.

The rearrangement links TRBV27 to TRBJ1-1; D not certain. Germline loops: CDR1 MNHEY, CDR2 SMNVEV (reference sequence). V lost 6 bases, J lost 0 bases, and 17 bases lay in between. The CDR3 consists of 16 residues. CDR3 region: CASSPGLGVMNTEAFF. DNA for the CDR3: TGTGCCAGCAGCCCTGGCTTAGGAGTAATGAACACTGAAGCTTTCTTT.

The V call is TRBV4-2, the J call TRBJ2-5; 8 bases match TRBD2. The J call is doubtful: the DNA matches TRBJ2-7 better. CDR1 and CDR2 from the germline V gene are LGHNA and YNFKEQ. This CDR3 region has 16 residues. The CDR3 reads CASSQPGGGISYEQYF. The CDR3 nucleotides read TGTGCCAGCAGCCAACCGGGCGGGGGGATTTCCTACGAGCAGTACTTC.

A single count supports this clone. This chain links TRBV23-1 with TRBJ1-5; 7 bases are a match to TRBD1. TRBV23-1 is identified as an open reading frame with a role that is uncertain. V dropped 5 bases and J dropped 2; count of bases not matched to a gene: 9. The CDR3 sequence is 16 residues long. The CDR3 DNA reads TGCGCCAGCAGTTTTCTGAGGGGGCTTTGCAATCAGCCCCAGCATTTT. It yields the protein CASSFLRGLCNQPQHF.

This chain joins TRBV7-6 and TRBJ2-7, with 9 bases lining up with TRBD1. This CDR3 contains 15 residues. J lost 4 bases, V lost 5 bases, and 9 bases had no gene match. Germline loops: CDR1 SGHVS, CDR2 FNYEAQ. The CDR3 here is CASSIGQGRGYEQYF. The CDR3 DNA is TGTGCCAGCAGCATTGGACAGGGGAGGGGATACGAGCAGTACTTC.

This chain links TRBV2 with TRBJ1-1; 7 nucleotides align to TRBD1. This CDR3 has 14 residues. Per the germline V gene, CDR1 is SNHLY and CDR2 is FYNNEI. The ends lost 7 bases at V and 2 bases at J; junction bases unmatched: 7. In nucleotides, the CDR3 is TGTGCCAGCATATACGGACAGGTTAACACTGAAGCTTTCTTT. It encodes CASIYGQVNTEAFF.

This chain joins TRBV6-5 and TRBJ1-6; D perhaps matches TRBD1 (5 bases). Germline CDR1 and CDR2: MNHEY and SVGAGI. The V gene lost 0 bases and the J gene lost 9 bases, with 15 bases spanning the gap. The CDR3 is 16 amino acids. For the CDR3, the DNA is TGTGCCAGCAGTTACTCGAGGAGCCGGGGGAGTTCACCCCTCCACTTT. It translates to CASSYSRSRGSSPLHF.

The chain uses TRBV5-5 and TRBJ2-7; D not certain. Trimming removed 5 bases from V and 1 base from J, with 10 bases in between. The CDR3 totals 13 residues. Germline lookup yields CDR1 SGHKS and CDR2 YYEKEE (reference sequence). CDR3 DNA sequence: TGTGCCAGCAGTCACCGCTATTCCTACGAGCAGTACTTC. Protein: CASSHRYSYEQYF.

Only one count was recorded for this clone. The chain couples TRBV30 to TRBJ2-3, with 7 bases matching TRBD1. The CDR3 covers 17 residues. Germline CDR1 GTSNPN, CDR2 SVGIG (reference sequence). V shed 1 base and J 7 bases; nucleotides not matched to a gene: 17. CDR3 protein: CAWSAGQRVDRRNTQYF. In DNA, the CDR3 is TGTGCCTGGAGTGCGGGACAGAGGGTAGACAGAAGGAATACGCAGTATTTT.

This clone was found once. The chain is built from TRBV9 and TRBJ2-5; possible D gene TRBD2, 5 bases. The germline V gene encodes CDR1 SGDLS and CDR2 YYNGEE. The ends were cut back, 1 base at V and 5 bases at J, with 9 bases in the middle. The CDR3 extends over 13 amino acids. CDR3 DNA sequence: TGTGCCAGCAGCGTAACGGGGAAGGAGACCCAGTACTTC. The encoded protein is CASSVTGKETQYF. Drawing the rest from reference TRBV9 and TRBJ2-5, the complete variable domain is DSGVTQTPKHLITATGQRVTLRCSPRSGDLSVYWYQQSLDQGLQFLIQYYNGEERAKGNILERFSAQQFPDLHSELNLSSLELGDSALYFCASSVTGKETQYFGPGTRLLVL.

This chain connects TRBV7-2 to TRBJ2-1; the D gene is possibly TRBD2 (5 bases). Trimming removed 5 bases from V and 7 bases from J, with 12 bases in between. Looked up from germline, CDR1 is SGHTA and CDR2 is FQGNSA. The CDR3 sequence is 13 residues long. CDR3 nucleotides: TGTGCCAGCAGCAAGCTTGAGCGGAATGAGCAGTTCTTC. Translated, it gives CASSKLERNEQFF. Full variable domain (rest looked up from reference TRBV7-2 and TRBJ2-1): GAGVSQSPSNKVTEKGKDVELRCDPISGHTALYWYRQSLGQGLEFLIYFQGNSAPDKSGLPSDRFSAERTGGSVSTLTIQRTQQEDSAVYLCASSKLERNEQFFGPGTRLTVL.

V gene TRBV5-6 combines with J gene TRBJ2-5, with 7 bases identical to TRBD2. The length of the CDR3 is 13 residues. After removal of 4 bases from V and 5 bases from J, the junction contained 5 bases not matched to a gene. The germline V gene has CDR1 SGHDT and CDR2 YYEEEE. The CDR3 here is CASSDGEGETQYF. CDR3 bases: TGTGCCAGCAGCGACGGGGAGGGGGAGACCCAGTACTTC.

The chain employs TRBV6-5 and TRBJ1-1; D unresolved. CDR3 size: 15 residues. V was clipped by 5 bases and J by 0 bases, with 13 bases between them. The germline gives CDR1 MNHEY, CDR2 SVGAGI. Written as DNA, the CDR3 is TGTGCCAGCAGTCCCGCGAGGGAAGTGAACACTGAAGCTTTCTTT. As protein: CASSPAREVNTEAFF.

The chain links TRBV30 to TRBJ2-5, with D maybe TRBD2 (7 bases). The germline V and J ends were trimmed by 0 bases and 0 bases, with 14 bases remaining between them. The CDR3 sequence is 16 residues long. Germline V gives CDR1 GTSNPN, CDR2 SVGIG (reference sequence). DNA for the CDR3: TGTGCCTGGAGTGTACTCGCGGGGGCTTACCAAGAGACCCAGTACTTC. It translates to CAWSVLAGAYQETQYF. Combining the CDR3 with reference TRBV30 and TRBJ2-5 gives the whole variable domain SQTIHQWPATLVQPVGSPLSLECTVEGTSNPNLYWYRQAAGRGLQLLFYSVGIGQISSEVPQNLSASRPQDRQFILSSKKLLLSDSGFYLCAWSVLAGAYQETQYFGPGTRLLVL.

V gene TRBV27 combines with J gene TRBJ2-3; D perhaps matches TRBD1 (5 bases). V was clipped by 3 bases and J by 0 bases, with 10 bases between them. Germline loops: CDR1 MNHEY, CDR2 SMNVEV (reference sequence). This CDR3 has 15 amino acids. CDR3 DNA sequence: TGTGCCAGCAGTTTGGGCAGGGCTAGCACAGATACGCAGTATTTT. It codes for CASSLGRASTDTQYF.

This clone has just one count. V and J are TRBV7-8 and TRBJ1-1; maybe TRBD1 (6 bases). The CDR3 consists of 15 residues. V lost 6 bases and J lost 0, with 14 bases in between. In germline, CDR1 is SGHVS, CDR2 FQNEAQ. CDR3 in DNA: TGTGCCAGCAGTCCACAGGGTAGGGTGAACACTGAAGCTTTCTTT. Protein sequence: CASSPQGRVNTEAFF.

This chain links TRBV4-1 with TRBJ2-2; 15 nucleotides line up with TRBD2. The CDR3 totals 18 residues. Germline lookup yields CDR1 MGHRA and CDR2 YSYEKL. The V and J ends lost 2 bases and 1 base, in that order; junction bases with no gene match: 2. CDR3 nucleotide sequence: TGCGCCAGCAGCCAACGGACTAGCGGGGGGGGGAACACCGGGGAGCTGTTTTTT. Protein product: CASSQRTSGGGNTGELFF.

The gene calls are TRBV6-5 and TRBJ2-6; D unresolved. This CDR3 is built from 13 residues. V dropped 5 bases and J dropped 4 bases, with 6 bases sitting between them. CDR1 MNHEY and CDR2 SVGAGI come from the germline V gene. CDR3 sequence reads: CASSVQGANVLTF. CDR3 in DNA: TGTGCCAGCAGTGTCCAAGGGGCCAACGTCCTGACTTTC.

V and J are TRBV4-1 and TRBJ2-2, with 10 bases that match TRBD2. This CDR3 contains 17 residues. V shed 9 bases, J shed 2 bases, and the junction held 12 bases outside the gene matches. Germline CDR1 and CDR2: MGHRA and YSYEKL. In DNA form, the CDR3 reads TGCGCCAGTTCAAAGGGGGTAGCGGGGGGAAACACCGGGGAGCTGTTTTTT. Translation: CASSKGVAGGNTGELFF.

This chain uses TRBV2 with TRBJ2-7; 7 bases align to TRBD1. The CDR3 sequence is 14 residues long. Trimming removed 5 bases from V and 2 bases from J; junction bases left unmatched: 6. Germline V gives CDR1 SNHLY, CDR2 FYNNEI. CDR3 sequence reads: CASSITGATYEQYF. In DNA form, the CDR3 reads TGTGCCAGCAGTATCACAGGGGCCACCTACGAGCAGTACTTC.

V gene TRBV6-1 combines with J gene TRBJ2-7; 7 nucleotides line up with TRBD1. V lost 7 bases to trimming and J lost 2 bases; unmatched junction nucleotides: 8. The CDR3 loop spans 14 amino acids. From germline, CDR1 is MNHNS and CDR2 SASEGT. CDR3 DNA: TGTGCCAGCACCGCTAGGGACAGTACCTACGAGCAGTACTTC. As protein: CASTARDSTYEQYF.

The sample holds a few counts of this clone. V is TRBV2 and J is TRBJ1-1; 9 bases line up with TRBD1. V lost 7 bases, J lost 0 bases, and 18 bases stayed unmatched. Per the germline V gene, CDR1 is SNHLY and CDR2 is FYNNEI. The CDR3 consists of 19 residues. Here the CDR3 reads CASTSLSGQGASMNTEAFF. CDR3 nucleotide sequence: TGTGCCAGCACTAGTCTCTCGGGACAGGGCGCCTCCATGAACACTGAAGCTTTCTTT. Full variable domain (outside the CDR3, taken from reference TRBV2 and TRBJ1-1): EPEVTQTPSHQVTQMGQEVILRCVPISNHLYFYWYRQILGQKVEFLVSFYNNEISEKSEIFDDQFSVERPDGSNFTLKIRSTKLEDSAMYFCASTSLSGQGASMNTEAFFGQGTRLTVV.